The following is a T cell receptor (beta chain) sequence with its context. Extracted from the samples, RNA was reverse transcribed into cDNA to serve as the sequencing template. Libraries were prepared by immunoSEQ multiplex PCR; TCRdb keeps only in-frame clonotypes and omits some of them. The table has about 5,800 clones, around 65% seen once. Trimming took 5 bases from V and 4 from J, leaving 13 bases between them. The CDR3 spans 14 residues. The germline V gene encodes CDR1 MNHEY and CDR2 SMNVEV (reference sequence). The data derive from a study of CD8+ T cells in alopecia areata. The treatment was: oral pan-JAK inhibitor, 5-10 mg twice daily. Alopecia areata patients provided lesional scalp punch biopsies and peripheral blood, both collected for the study.

The source was skin, collected at approximately week 30, from a patient treated with tofacitinib. The sequence came from a human donor with alopecia areata. This sequence joins TRBV27 and TRBJ2-3, with D hard to call. CDR3 amino acids: CASSPRPKADTQYF. The DNA for the CDR3 is TGTGCCAGCAGTCCAAGGCCCAAGGCAGATACGCAGTATTTT.